One sample yielded the 18 T cell receptor beta chains listed below, sequenced in a study of CD8 T cells in Susac syndrome. RNA, at about 0.45 to 1 ug, was reverse transcribed with random hexamers. TCRdb reprocessed the immunoSEQ multiplex PCR reads with MiXCR, giving one entry per CDR3 protein. The table lists 200,000 or so distinct CDR3 sequences, roughly 95% of them singletons. The specimen was CD4+ T cells from PBMCs. The receptor set was obtained from a human donor with multiple sclerosis.

The chain uses TRBV20-1 and TRBJ2-3; 10 bases are shared with TRBD2. Trimming took 1 base from V and 1 from J; bases not matched to a gene: 11. The germline V gene has CDR1 DFQATT and CDR2 SNEGSKA (reference sequence). This CDR3 spans 18 amino acids. The CDR3 DNA is TGCAGTGCTAGAGCCCCCCAGCGGGAGGGCCGGGGCACAGATACGCAGTATTTT. Translation: CSARAPQREGRGTDTQYF.

The chain uses TRBV30 and TRBJ1-5; D is uncertain. Germline V CDR1 and CDR2: GTSNPN, SVGIG (reference sequence). The CDR3 covers 19 residues. V was shortened by 0 bases and J by 0 bases, with 21 bases between the two germline ends. CDR3 loop: CAWSVRRSERDYSNQPQHF. CDR3 in DNA: TGTGCCTGGAGTGTACGACGGAGTGAACGGGATTATAGCAATCAGCCCCAGCATTTT.

The chain employs TRBV3-1 and TRBJ2-5, with 9 bases identical to TRBD2. The CDR3 loop spans 16 amino acids. Trimming took 3 bases from V and 2 from J; bases not matched to a gene: 7. The V gene's germline CDR1 is LGHDT and CDR2 YNNKEL (reference sequence). In nucleotides, the CDR3 is TGTGCCAGCAGCCACCTCGCGGGGGGGCTACAAGAGACCCAGTACTTC. This codes for CASSHLAGGLQETQYF.

This clonotype appeared once. The chain has TRBV2 and TRBJ2-7; D gene uncertain. The CDR3 has 12 amino acids. Germline-derived CDR1 and CDR2 are SNHLY and FYNNEI. Trimming stripped 7 bases from V and 3 bases from J, with 10 bases between. Here the CDR3 reads CASKPGLYEQYF. The CDR3 DNA is TGTGCCAGCAAACCGGGTCTCTACGAGCAGTACTTC. Drawing the rest from reference TRBV2 and TRBJ2-7, the complete variable domain is EPEVTQTPSHQVTQMGQEVILRCVPISNHLYFYWYRQILGQKVEFLVSFYNNEISEKSEIFDDQFSVERPDGSNFTLKIRSTKLEDSAMYFCASKPGLYEQYFGPGTRLTVT.

The chain is built from TRBV7-8 and TRBJ2-7; D is perhaps TRBD1 (6 bases). Germline V CDR1 and CDR2: SGHVS, FQNEAQ. The CDR3 is 14 amino acids. The ends were cut back, 6 bases at V and 11 bases at J, with 23 bases in the middle. The CDR3 reads CASSQTPGHPREYF. The CDR3 bases are TGTGCCAGCAGTCAGACTCCGGGACACCCTCGGGAGTACTTC.

The chain employs TRBV20-1 and TRBJ2-1, with a weak D call TRBD2 (5 bases). This CDR3 is 11 amino acids long. V lost 6 bases, J lost 7 bases, and 10 bases lay in between. Germline V gene data show CDR1 as DFQATT and CDR2 as SNEGSKA (reference sequence). DNA for the CDR3: TGCAGTGCGGACTCGTGGAATGAGCAGTTCTTC. As protein: CSADSWNEQFF.

The chain uses TRBV7-9 and TRBJ2-2; D is unclear. V was pared by 2 bases and J by 5 bases, with 9 bases between. CDR3 length equals 14 residues. Germline lookup yields CDR1 SEHNR and CDR2 FQNEAQ (reference sequence). CDR3 in amino acids: CASSLLGETGELFF. The CDR3 DNA reads as TGTGCCAGCAGCTTATTGGGCGAGACCGGGGAGCTGTTTTTT.

The gene calls are TRBV12-3 or TRBV12-4 and TRBJ1-2; the D is unclear. The CDR3 is 13 residues long. The V end was cut by 1 base, the J end by 4 bases, with 7 bases between. The CDR3, as DNA: TGTGCCAGCAGTTTAGAGGCAGGCTATGGCTACACCTTC. Encoded protein: CASSLEAGYGYTF.

This clonotype was recorded only once. The chain joins TRBV11-2 to TRBJ2-6; D possibly matches TRBD1 or TRBD2 (5 bases each). Germline CDR1 and CDR2: SGHAT and FQNNGV. The CDR3 is 17 residues long. V was cut by 5 bases and J by 2 bases, with 16 bases left in between. In DNA form, the CDR3 reads TGTGCCAGCAGCACTTTGATCGGGGCTGCTGGGGCCAACGTCCTGACTTTC. Its protein product is CASSTLIGAAGANVLTF.

The chain links TRBV5-1 to TRBJ2-5; 8 nucleotides align to TRBD2. This CDR3 spans 14 amino acids. Losses at the gene ends were 4 bases for V and 2 bases for J; bases not matched to a gene: 4. The germline gives CDR1 SGHRS, CDR2 YFSETQ. The CDR3 coding sequence is TGCGCCAGCAGCCGGGAGGGGGGTCAAGAGACCCAGTACTTC. The encoded protein is CASSREGGQETQYF.

The J gene is TRBJ2-7, the V gene TRBV5-4; D not resolved. This CDR3 region has 14 residues. Germline V gene data show CDR1 as SGHNT and CDR2 as YYREEE (reference sequence). V was cut by 2 bases and J by 2 bases, with 11 bases left in between. This chain's CDR3 is CASSFRQRPYEQYF. The CDR3 bases are TGTGCCAGCAGCTTCAGGCAGAGACCCTACGAGCAGTACTTC.

The V and J genes are TRBV18 and TRBJ1-5; D perhaps matches TRBD1 (6 bases). Germline V CDR1 and CDR2: KGHSH, LQKENI. The CDR3 is made up of 15 amino acids. V lost 2 bases to trimming and J lost 5 bases, with 13 bases between them. This CDR3 reads CASSPTGSQDQPQHF. In DNA, the CDR3 is TGTGCCAGCTCACCAACAGGGAGTCAAGATCAGCCCCAGCATTTT.

The chain combines TRBV12-3 or TRBV12-4 with TRBJ2-1; D call uncertain. Trimming took 5 bases from V and 7 from J, leaving 6 bases between them. The CDR3 contains 11 residues. The CDR3 nucleotides are TGTGCCAGCAGTAGGAGAAATGAGCAGTTCTTC. This translates into CASSRRNEQFF.

The chain combines TRBV11-2 with TRBJ2-7; possible D gene TRBD2, 5 bases. The CDR3 has 14 amino acids. Trimming shortened V by 5 bases and J by 9 bases, and 20 bases separated the two germline ends. Per the germline V gene, CDR1 is SGHAT and CDR2 is FQNNGV. CDR3: CASSPDLLPLLQYF. CDR3 nucleotide sequence: TGTGCCAGCAGCCCGGACTTGCTTCCTCTACTGCAGTACTTC.

This clonotype showed up just a few times. The chain recombines TRBV29-1 with TRBJ2-3; no definite D call. Germline-derived CDR1 and CDR2 are SQVTM and ANQGSEA. The V and J ends lost 4 bases and 7 bases respectively, with 12 bases between them. The CDR3 extends over 12 amino acids. The CDR3 DNA follows: TGCAGCGTTGGTGAGGCTTTAAATACGCAGTATTTT. Protein sequence: CSVGEALNTQYF.

The chain couples TRBV7-3 to TRBJ2-3; D perhaps matches TRBD1 (7 bases). This CDR3 is built from 15 residues. The germline CDR1 and CDR2 sequences are SGHTA and FQGTGA. V was pared by 3 bases and J by 5 bases, with 15 bases between. CDR3 residues: CASSFGGGHGDTQYF. The CDR3 DNA is TGTGCCAGCAGCTTTGGAGGGGGCCATGGAGATACGCAGTATTTT.

This sequence joins TRBV15 and TRBJ2-7; D possibly matches TRBD1 or TRBD2 (5 bases each). Per germline, CDR1 LNHNV and CDR2 YYDKDF (reference sequence). This CDR3 is 12 amino acids long. The V gene lost 9 bases and the J gene lost 2 bases, with 11 bases spanning the gap. The CDR3 nucleotides are TGTGCCACGGGGGACGTCCCCTACGAGCAGTACTTC. It yields the protein CATGDVPYEQYF. The full variable domain, rest sourced from reference TRBV15 and TRBJ2-7, is DAMVIQNPRYQVTQFGKPVTLSCSQTLNHNVMYWYQQKSSQAPKLLFHYYDKDFNNEADTPDNFQSRRPNTSFCFLDIRSPGLGDTAMYLCATGDVPYEQYFGPGTRLTVT.

The rearrangement links TRBV30 to TRBJ2-4, with TRBD1 matching over 7 bases. CDR1 is GTSNPN and CDR2 is SVGIG in the germline V gene (reference sequence). The CDR3 has 13 residues. V dropped 2 bases and J dropped 5; count of bases not matched to a gene: 3. For the CDR3, the DNA is TGTGCCTGGAGTCTGGGACAGCAAAACATTCAGTACTTC. Its translation: CAWSLGQQNIQYF.